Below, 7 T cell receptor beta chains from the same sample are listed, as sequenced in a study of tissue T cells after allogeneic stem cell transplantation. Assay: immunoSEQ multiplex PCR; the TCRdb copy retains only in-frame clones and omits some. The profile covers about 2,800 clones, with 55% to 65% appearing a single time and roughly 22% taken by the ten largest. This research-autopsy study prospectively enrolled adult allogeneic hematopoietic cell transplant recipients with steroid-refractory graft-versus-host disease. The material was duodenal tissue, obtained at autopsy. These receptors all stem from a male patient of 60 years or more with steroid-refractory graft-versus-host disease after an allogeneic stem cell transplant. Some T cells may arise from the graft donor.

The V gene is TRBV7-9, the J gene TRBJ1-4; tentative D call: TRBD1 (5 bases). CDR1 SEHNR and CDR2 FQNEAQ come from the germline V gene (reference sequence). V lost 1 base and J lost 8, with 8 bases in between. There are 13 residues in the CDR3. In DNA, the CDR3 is TGTGCCAGCAGCTTAGGGCAGGGAGAAAAACTGTTTTTT. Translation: CASSLGQGEKLFF.

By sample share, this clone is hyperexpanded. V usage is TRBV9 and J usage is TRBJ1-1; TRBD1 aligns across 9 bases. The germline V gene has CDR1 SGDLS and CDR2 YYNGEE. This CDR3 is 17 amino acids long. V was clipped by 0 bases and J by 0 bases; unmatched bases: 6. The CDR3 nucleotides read TGTGCCAGCAGCGTAGCTGCGGGACAGGGAATGAACACTGAAGCTTTCTTT. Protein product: CASSVAAGQGMNTEAFF. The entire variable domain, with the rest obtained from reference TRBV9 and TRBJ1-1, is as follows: DSGVTQTPKHLITATGQRVTLRCSPRSGDLSVYWYQQSLDQGLQFLIQYYNGEERAKGNILERFSAQQFPDLHSELNLSSLELGDSALYFCASSVAAGQGMNTEAFFGQGTRLTVV.

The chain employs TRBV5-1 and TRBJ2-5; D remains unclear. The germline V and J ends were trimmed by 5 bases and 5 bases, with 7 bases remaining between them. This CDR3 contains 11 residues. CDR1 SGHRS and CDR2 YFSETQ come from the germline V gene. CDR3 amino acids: CASRAAETQYF. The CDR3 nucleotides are TGCGCCAGCAGGGCTGCGGAGACCCAGTACTTC.

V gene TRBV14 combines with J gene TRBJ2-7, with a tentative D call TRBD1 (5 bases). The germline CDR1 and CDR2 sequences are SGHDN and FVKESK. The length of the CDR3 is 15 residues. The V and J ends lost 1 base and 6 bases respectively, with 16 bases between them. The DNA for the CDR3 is TGTGCCAGCAGCCAAGGGCACAGGTCCCTCTCCGAGCAGTACTTC. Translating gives CASSQGHRSLSEQYF.

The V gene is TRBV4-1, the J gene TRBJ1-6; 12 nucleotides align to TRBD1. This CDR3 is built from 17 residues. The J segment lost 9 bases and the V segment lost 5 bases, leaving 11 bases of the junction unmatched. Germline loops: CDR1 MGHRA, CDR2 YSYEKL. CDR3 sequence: CASSMGAGTGGFSPLHF. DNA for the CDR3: TGCGCCAGCAGCATGGGGGCCGGGACAGGGGGCTTTTCACCCCTCCACTTT.

The CDR3 spells CASGPGQGNTGELFF. Written as DNA, the CDR3 is TGTGCCAGCGGACCGGGACAGGGGAACACCGGGGAGCTGTTTTTT. The chain joins TRBV9 to TRBJ2-2, with TRBD1 matching over 9 bases. The CDR3 is 15 residues long. V dropped 7 bases and J dropped 1; count of bases not matched to a gene: 5. CDR1 is SGDLS and CDR2 is YYNGEE in the germline V gene.

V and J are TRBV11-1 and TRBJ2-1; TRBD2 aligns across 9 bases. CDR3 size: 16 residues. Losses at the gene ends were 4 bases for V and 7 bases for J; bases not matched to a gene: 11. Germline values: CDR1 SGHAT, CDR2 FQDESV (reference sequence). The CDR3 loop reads CASSSGSWTSENEQFF. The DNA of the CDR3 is TGTGCCAGCAGCTCCGGCTCATGGACTAGCGAGAATGAGCAGTTCTTC.